These 16 T cell receptor beta chains were sequenced from one sample in a study of T-cell reconstitution after alpha-beta-depleted transplantation in children. Preparation of the TCRbeta library used unique molecular identifiers. TCRdb re-called the PCR reads with MiXCR, one entry per CDR3 protein. The table includes roughly 670,000 distinct CDR3 sequences, around 14% detected once. Material: PBMCs, obtained before TCRalphabeta/CD19-depleted stem cell transplant. These receptors were taken from a girl aged 2 to 9 with congenital amegakaryocytic thrombocytopenia, due to receive a stem cell transplant.

This clonotype was observed at least ten times. This chain uses TRBV11-1 with TRBJ2-1; the match to TRBD2 covers 11 bases. Trimming removed 2 bases from V and 7 bases from J; junction bases left unmatched: 4. Germline V gene data show CDR1 as SGHAT and CDR2 as FQDESV (reference sequence). The CDR3 consists of 15 residues. The CDR3, as DNA: TGTGCCAGCAGCTTACTAGCGGGAGGAAAGAATGAGCAGTTCTTC. Its protein product is CASSLLAGGKNEQFF.

The rearrangement links TRBV2 to TRBJ2-7; a weak D match, TRBD2 (5 bases). CDR1 and CDR2 from the germline V gene are SNHLY and FYNNEI. With 6 bases removed from V and 6 bases from J, the gap between germline ends came to 21 bases. There are 15 residues in the CDR3. The DNA of the CDR3 is TGTGCCAGCAGCGAGGTGGAGGACCACTTACGCGAGCAGTACTTC. Translation gives CASSEVEDHLREQYF.

This clonotype occurred many times. The chain uses TRBV5-1 and TRBJ2-5; no definite D call. Trimming cost V 3 bases and J 1 base, with 7 bases left between them. The CDR3 is 13 residues long. CDR1 and CDR2 (germline): SGHRS, YFSETQ. The CDR3 region is CASSWNSQETQYF. The CDR3 bases are TGCGCCAGCAGCTGGAACTCCCAAGAGACCCAGTACTTC.

On this clonotype itself: A clone one base away is much larger, so this may be a read error. The gene calls are TRBV12-3 or TRBV12-4 and TRBJ2-7; D perhaps matches TRBD2 (5 bases). The CDR3 is 15 amino acids. Here the CDR3 reads CASSFEEVVTYEPYF. CDR3 sequence (DNA): TGTGCCAGCAGTTTTGAGGAGGTGGTTACTTACGAGCCGTACTTC.

This clonotype was seen many times. The genes are TRBV6-5 and TRBJ2-1, with 9 nucleotides matching TRBD2. From germline, CDR1 is MNHEY and CDR2 SVGAGI. V shed 0 bases, J shed 4 bases, and the junction held 10 bases outside the gene matches. The CDR3 is 18 amino acids. CDR3 in amino acids: CASSYSESASGIYNEQFF. The CDR3, as DNA: TGTGCCAGCAGTTACTCGGAGTCGGCTAGCGGGATTTACAATGAGCAGTTCTTC.

This clonotype was counted at least ten times. This chain joins TRBV5-1 and TRBJ2-1; tentatively, D is TRBD1 (5 bases). The length of the CDR3 is 14 residues. V lost 1 base to trimming and J lost 6 bases, with 11 bases between them. Germline values: CDR1 SGHRS, CDR2 YFSETQ. CDR3 DNA sequence: TGCGCCAGCAGCTTGAACTCCCAGGGCAATGAGCAGTTCTTC. It translates to CASSLNSQGNEQFF.

This clonotype has just a few counts. V and J are TRBV18 and TRBJ2-3; TRBD2 aligns across 7 bases. V shed 6 bases, J shed 4 bases, and the junction held 7 bases outside the gene matches. CDR1 is KGHSH and CDR2 is LQKENI in the germline V gene. The CDR3 length is 14 residues. The CDR3 DNA reads as TGTGCCAGCTCGGGCGGGAGTTGGGCAGATACGCAGTATTTT. Protein sequence: CASSGGSWADTQYF.

This chain joins TRBV25-1 and TRBJ2-1, with TRBD2 matching over 10 bases. Per germline, CDR1 MGHDK and CDR2 SYGVNS. The CDR3 loop spans 18 amino acids. Trimming at V came to 1 base and at J to 1 base, leaving 7 bases not matched to a gene. The CDR3 reads CASSEFGASGSSYNEQFF. The CDR3 nucleotides read TGTGCCAGCAGTGAATTCGGGGCTAGCGGGAGTTCCTACAATGAGCAGTTCTTC.

This clonotype has more than one count but fewer than ten. This chain joins TRBV7-2 and TRBJ2-1; 8 bases match TRBD2. The V segment lost 6 bases and the J segment 0 bases; nucleotides outside the gene matches: 25. There are 22 residues in the CDR3. CDR1 SGHTA and CDR2 FQGNSA come from the germline V gene. The CDR3 spells CASSTAQVSLAGPPLSYNEQFF. CDR3 in DNA: TGTGCCAGCAGTACCGCACAGGTCTCTCTAGCGGGTCCTCCCCTCTCCTACAATGAGCAGTTCTTC.

This clonotype showed up many times. V is TRBV25-1 and J is TRBJ2-7, with D unresolved. The V gene's germline CDR1 is MGHDK and CDR2 SYGVNS. V lost 10 bases to trimming and J lost 7 bases, with 11 bases between them. The length of the CDR3 is 10 residues. The CDR3 loop is CATSRGEQYF. The CDR3, as DNA: TGTGCCACCTCACGTGGGGAGCAGTACTTC.

This clonotype appeared a few times. The rearrangement uses TRBV13 and TRBJ1-3; 7 bases line up with TRBD1. The trim removed 5 bases at V and 2 bases at J, leaving 15 bases unmatched. The CDR3 spans 18 residues. Per germline, CDR1 PRHDT and CDR2 FYEKMQ (reference sequence). CDR3: CASSPTGTARDPGNTIYF. DNA of the CDR3: TGTGCCAGCAGCCCCACCGGGACAGCCAGAGACCCTGGAAACACCATATATTTT.

This clonotype was seen repeatedly, ten times or more. This sequence joins TRBV28 and TRBJ2-5, with a tentative D call TRBD1 (5 bases). The CDR3 covers 16 residues. Germline CDR1 reads MDHEN; CDR2 reads SYDVKM. The V end lost 1 base, the J end lost 2 bases, and 14 bases lay between the germline ends. CDR3 in DNA: TGTGCCAGCAGTTTATCCCTGCCGACAGATCAAGAGACCCAGTACTTC. This gives the protein CASSLSLPTDQETQYF.

Many counts were recorded for this clonotype. The chain combines TRBV20-1 with TRBJ2-1, with D tentatively TRBD2 (6 bases). CDR3 length: 15 amino acids. Trimming left V 3 bases short and J 12 bases short, with 24 bases between. Germline V CDR1 and CDR2: DFQATT, SNEGSKA (reference sequence). The CDR3 region has the DNA TGCAGTGCTAGTAAGGGACTCCAGGACTTACAATCGCAGTTCTTC. Protein: CSASKGLQDLQSQFF.

This clonotype was detected only a few times. The chain uses TRBV12-3 or TRBV12-4 and TRBJ2-1; TRBD2 matches 7 bases. The ends lost 1 base at V and 5 bases at J; junction bases unmatched: 11. CDR3 length equals 17 residues. The CDR3 protein is CASSLVRLARFHNEQFF. CDR3 DNA: TGTGCCAGCAGTTTAGTGAGACTAGCCAGATTCCACAATGAGCAGTTCTTC.

Turning to this clonotype: This may come from a read error, since a much larger clone is one base off. The chain employs TRBV12-3 or TRBV12-4 and TRBJ2-2; D is ambiguous. The CDR3 has 13 amino acids. V was clipped by 8 bases and J by 6 bases, with 13 bases between them. For the CDR3, the DNA is TGTGCCAGCGGTCCTAACCCCGCCGGGGAGCTGTTTTTT. Residues: CASGPNPAGELFF.

There are a few counts of this clonotype. The chain couples TRBV7-9 to TRBJ1-1, with 11 positions matching TRBD1. V lost 5 bases, J lost 3 bases, and 5 bases stayed unmatched. The CDR3 is 15 residues long. Looked up from germline, CDR1 is SEHNR and CDR2 is FQNEAQ (reference sequence). CDR3 sequence reads: CASSPRTGGHTEAFF. In DNA, the CDR3 is TGTGCCAGCAGCCCTCGGACAGGGGGCCACACTGAAGCTTTCTTT.